This paragraph covers one T cell receptor beta chain sequence. This clonotype was detected once. It has no known antigen specificity. One base away there is no much larger clone; base qualities are not given. A lone read is weak support. Library construction relied on 5' RACE. Sequencer: Illumina HiSeq 2500. A second PCR of about 6 to 11 cycles was run with a J-beta primer mix and a sample-barcoded 5' primer. A unique molecular identifier was introduced onto each TCR beta cDNA molecule by a template-switch 5' adaptor carrying 12 random nucleotides. Each sample yielded at least 2.5 million CDR3-containing paired-end reads. All of the RNA was converted into first-strand cDNA using the Mint cDNA synthesis kit, with a TRBC-specific oligonucleotide serving as the primer. Following uracil-DNA glycosylase treatment, a first 18-cycle PCR with universal primers M1SS and BC2_uni_R was performed on all cDNA. Concerning the study's data processing: Normalization of each sample was performed by random selection of 1 million high-quality reads, each carrying a distinct molecular identifier. Instead of being binned into consensus sequences, reads with shared molecular identifiers were discarded. MiTCR, set to a Q25 quality threshold and the strictest error-elimination algorithm, was used for CDR3 identification, clonotype clustering and error correction. Lower-bound total TCR beta diversity was estimated with a nonparametric unseen species model using Euler transformation. In-frame beta chains were kept once TCRdb had trimmed the public reads at Q25 with fastp and called clones with MiXCR. Here each entry gathers all rows of one CDR3 protein and keeps the most common genes and DNA. The V and J calls were not made by the authors but by TCRdb's processing. The sample contains hundreds of thousands of distinct CDR3 sequences, around half of them found a single time. Less than 20% of the sample is held by the ten biggest clonotypes.

The data originate from a study of blood T cells in healthy people across ages (dated by TCRdb to between 2014 and 2017). Turning to the overall study: In model experiments, template switching captured about one uniquely barcoded TCR beta cDNA molecule for every two T cells. To avoid experimental bias, donors of different ages were spread randomly across the sequencing lanes. The donors were divided into four age groups: young (average around 16 years), middle-aged (approximately 42), aged (around 67) and long-lived (more than 75). The study analyzed two additional independent replicas of 1 million unique cDNA reads from the same blood draw for two donors, one aged 18 to 30 and one aged 80 or older. Age-related changes in TCR beta repertoire diversity were measured in the study by deep sequencing normalized with unique cDNA molecular identifiers. The paper as a whole reports these results and caveats: Because profiling used bulk unsorted PBMCs, naive and antigen-experienced compartments could not be compared conclusively. There was a strong correlation between observed TCR beta diversity and the percentage of naive T cells measured by flow cytometry. The long-lived group showed more naive CD4+ T cells, fewer expanded clones and increased TCR diversity than the aged group, suggesting age selection. Because donor CMV infection status was unknown, age-related changes in expanded clonotypes were potentially confounded. Observed TCR beta diversity per million T cells fell roughly linearly with age, and a significant reduction was already apparent by age roughly 40. Estimates of total diversity based on one million sequenced T cells were considered lower bounds and underestimates.

The donors were a few dozen Caucasian individuals from Russia, aged 6 to 90 years, who were systemically healthy. Each donor gave approximately 10 milliliters of peripheral blood, collected into EDTA-treated Vacutainer tubes. Ficoll-Paque density-gradient centrifugation was used to isolate PBMCs, with at least 6.5 million per sample. Total RNA was extracted from PBMCs with Trizol reagent, with at least 5.5 micrograms obtained per sample. The percentages of naive CD45RAhigh/CD27high T cells were determined by flow cytometry on a PBMC aliquot from every donor. The CDR3 contains 13 residues, cysteine and phenylalanine counted. The sequence is cut down to CDR3 DNA, 39 bases in frame from base 1. CDR1 SQVTM and CDR2 ANQGSEA are derived from the germline V gene. Cut back by 8 bases and 11 bases, the V and J ends lie 24 bases apart.

Sequencing used blood. This TCR came from an elderly man in good health. The chain joins TRBV29-1 to TRBJ2-5; TRBD2 is a possible D gene, resting on 6 matching bases. The DNA sequence is as follows: TGCAGCCTTTCTTACAGCGGGCCGATTGAGCAGTACTTC. It encodes CSLSYSGPIEQYF.